The T cell receptor (beta chain) described here comes from a study of blood T cells in healthy people across ages. A second PCR, run for roughly 6 to 11 cycles, used a sample-barcoded 5' primer plus a J-beta primer mix. Each cDNA molecule was tagged by a template-switch adaptor that had 12 random nucleotides. TCRdb ran MiXCR on the 5' RACE reads and lists one entry per CDR3 protein. The table lists some 1,000,000 distinct CDR3 sequences, approximately 26% of them singletons, with about 0.8% in the top ten. The CDR3 loop spans 15 amino acids. V dropped 1 base and J dropped 9; count of bases not matched to a gene: 9. CDR1 and CDR2 from the germline V gene are MGHRA and YSYEKL. The same specimen was also included in a second study, on T cells of mothers and their children. In that study: Healthy Caucasian mothers, three in number, and their six children were the donors.

This sequence originates from a girl aged 2 to 9 in good health. The rearrangement uses TRBV4-1 and TRBJ2-1; 7 bases agree with TRBD2. Sequenced input: blood. Here the CDR3 reads CASSQGGRGRGEQFF. CDR3 DNA sequence: TGCGCCAGCAGCCAAGGAGGGAGGGGCCGCGGTGAGCAGTTCTTC.